A selection of T cell receptor beta chains follows, all from one sample in a study of blood T cell repertoires in COVID-19. TCRdb's copy holds only in-frame clones and misses some; the assay was immunoSEQ multiplex PCR. The sample holds 300,000 to 400,000 clones, roughly 90% seen once. The sequenced material came from peripheral blood. All receptors come from a woman aged 70-85 years with COVID-19, enrolled during active disease. The conserved cysteine and the conserved F or W are not part of the CDR3 here. The order of the fields is J gene, V gene, CDR3 protein.

J: TRBJ2-5; V: TRBV7-2; CDR3: ASSLDLWGVQETQY
J: TRBJ1-1; V: TRBV10-3; CDR3: AIARTENTEAF
J: TRBJ1-2; V: TRBV5-1; CDR3: ASSLGPGGGYT
J: TRBJ2-5; V: TRBV4-1; CDR3: ASSRLAAQETQY
J: TRBJ1-2; V: TRBV28; CDR3: ASSLLTGPYGYT
J: TRBJ1-1; V: TRBV18; CDR3: ASSRERQLNTEAF
J: TRBJ1-2; V: TRBV6-5; CDR3: ASSRDRGRYGYT
J: TRBJ1-2; V: TRBV24-1; CDR3: ATSETEDKRGYT
J: TRBJ1-4; V: TRBV5-1; CDR3: ASSLGQGVGMEKLF
J: TRBJ2-7; V: TRBV11-3; CDR3: ASSLRRGGGLRFEQY
J: TRBJ2-4; V: TRBV14; CDR3: ASSPGREIDIQY
J: TRBJ1-2; V: TRBV6-5; CDR3: ASSYSEGAGYGYT
J: TRBJ1-1; V: TRBV29-1; CDR3: SVEEVTEAF
J: TRBJ1-2; V: TRBV6-6; CDR3: ASSPNGRSSYT
J: TRBJ1-1; V: TRBV5-1; CDR3: ASSLWTGNTEAF
J: TRBJ1-2; V: TRBV19; CDR3: ASSPTTTVFSNYGYT
J: TRBJ1-6; V: TRBV28; CDR3: ASSPESYNSPLH
J: TRBJ2-4; V: TRBV29-1; CDR3: SVVWDRGLANIQY
J: TRBJ2-2; V: TRBV11-2; CDR3: ASSFPGLAGGLSTGELF
J: TRBJ1-1; V: TRBV11-2; CDR3: ASSRQTNTEAF
J: TRBJ1-6; V: TRBV7-9; CDR3: ASSPRFGDNSPLH
J: TRBJ1-4; V: TRBV5-1; CDR3: ASSLETGGDEKLF
J: TRBJ2-7; V: TRBV24-1; CDR3: ATSNPQGPNEQY
J: TRBJ2-3; V: TRBV28; CDR3: ASSTRAGGTTDTQY
J: TRBJ1-1; V: TRBV19; CDR3: ASTDTDRVTEAF
J: TRBJ1-3; V: TRBV3-1/TRBV3-2; CDR3: ASSPGSAGNTIY
J: TRBJ1-1; V: TRBV12-5; CDR3: ATSGTKITEAF
J: TRBJ1-2; V: TRBV10-3; CDR3: ATDDRGKDWEHGYT
J: TRBJ1-1; V: TRBV11-2; CDR3: ASSLTTGEKNTEAF
J: TRBJ1-2; V: TRBV19; CDR3: ASSAGQGTYGYT
J: TRBJ2-1; V: TRBV7-2; CDR3: ASSSSRTSGGHEQF
J: TRBJ2-7; V: TRBV5-1; CDR3: ASTQRTGSEQY
J: TRBJ2-1; V: TRBV24-1; CDR3: ATSDPGGLDNEQF
J: TRBJ1-2; V: TRBV12-3/TRBV12-4; CDR3: ASLHRDDYGYT
J: TRBJ2-3; V: TRBV4-3; CDR3: ASSQDRKGGTDTQY
J: TRBJ1-1; V: TRBV5-1; CDR3: ASSAQTVNTEAF
J: TRBJ1-5; V: TRBV20-1; CDR3: SASPLGNQPQH